This TCR beta chain was found in a study of blood T cell repertoires in COVID-19. Sequenced by immunoSEQ multiplex PCR; TCRdb stores in-frame clones only, minus some. The sample lists tens of thousands of clones, roughly 83% occurring once. Germline lookup yields CDR1 LGHNA and CDR2 YNFKEQ. The CDR3 loop spans 16 amino acids. Losses at the gene ends were 0 bases for V and 5 bases for J; bases not matched to a gene: 5. This receptor was identified in a woman aged 60-75 years with acute or convalescent COVID-19. The specimen sequenced was peripheral blood. This chain connects TRBV4-2 to TRBJ2-5; 11 nucleotides align to TRBD2. CDR3 nucleotides: TGTGCCAGCAGCCAAGACCCTAGCGGGGGGTACGAGACCCAGTACTTC. It codes for CASSQDPSGGYETQYF.